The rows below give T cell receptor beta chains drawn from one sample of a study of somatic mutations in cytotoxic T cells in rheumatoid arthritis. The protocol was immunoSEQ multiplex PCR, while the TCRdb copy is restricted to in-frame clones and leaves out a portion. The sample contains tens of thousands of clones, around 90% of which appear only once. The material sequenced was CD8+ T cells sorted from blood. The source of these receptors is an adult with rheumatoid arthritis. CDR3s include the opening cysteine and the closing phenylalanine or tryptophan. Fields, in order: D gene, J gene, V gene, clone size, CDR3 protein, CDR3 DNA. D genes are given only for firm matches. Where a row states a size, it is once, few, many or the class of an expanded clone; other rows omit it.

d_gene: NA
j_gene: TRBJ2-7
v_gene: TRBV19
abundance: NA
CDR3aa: CASSIGQASYEQYF
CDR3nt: TGTGCCAGTAGTATAGGCCAGGCTTCCTACGAGCAGTACTTC

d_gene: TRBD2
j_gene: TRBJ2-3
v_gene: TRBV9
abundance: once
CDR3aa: CASGTSGGTTDTQYF
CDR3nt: TGTGCCAGCGGGACTAGCGGTGGGACTACAGATACGCAGTATTTT

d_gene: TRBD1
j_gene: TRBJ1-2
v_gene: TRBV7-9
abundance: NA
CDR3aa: CASRTLHRGPSDYGYTF
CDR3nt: TGTGCCAGCAGAACCCTTCACAGGGGGCCCTCGGACTATGGCTACACCTTC

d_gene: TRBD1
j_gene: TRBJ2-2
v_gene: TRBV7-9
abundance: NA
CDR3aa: CASSGGTGLYTGELFF
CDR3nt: TGTGCCAGCAGCGGAGGGACAGGGTTATACACCGGGGAGCTGTTTTTT

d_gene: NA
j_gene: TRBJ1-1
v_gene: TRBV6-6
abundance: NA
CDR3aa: CASSYGLGGEAFF
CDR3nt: TGTGCCAGCAGTTACGGCCTCGGGGGTGAAGCTTTCTTT

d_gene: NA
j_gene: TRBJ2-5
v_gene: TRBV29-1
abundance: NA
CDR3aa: CSVELAGYQETQYF
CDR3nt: TGCAGCGTTGAGTTGGCGGGGTACCAAGAGACCCAGTACTTC

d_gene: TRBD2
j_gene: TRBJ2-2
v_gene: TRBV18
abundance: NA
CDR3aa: CASSPSISGGVTGELFF
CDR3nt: TGTGCCAGCTCACCAAGTATCAGCGGGGGAGTTACCGGGGAGCTGTTTTTT

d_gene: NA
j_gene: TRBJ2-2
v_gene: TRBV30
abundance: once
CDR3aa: CAWGGGTGELFF
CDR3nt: TGTGCCTGGGGTGGGGGTACCGGGGAGCTGTTTTTT

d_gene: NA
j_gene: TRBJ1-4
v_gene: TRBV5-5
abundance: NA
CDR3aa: CASSLDGRANEKLFF
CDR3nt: TGTGCCAGCAGCTTGGATGGGAGGGCTAATGAAAAACTGTTTTTT

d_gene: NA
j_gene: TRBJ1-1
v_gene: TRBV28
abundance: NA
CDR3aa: CASSLAGGTEAFF
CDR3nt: TGTGCCAGCAGTTTAGCCGGGGGCACTGAAGCTTTCTTT

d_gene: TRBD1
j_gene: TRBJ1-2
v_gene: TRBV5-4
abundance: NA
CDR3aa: CASSLAYAAGGYGYTF
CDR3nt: TGTGCCAGCAGCTTGGCCTACGCGGCAGGGGGCTATGGCTACACCTTC

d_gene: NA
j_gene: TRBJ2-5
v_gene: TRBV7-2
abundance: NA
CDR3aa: CASSSVDSETQYF
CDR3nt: TGTGCCAGCAGCTCGGTGGACTCGGAAACCCAGTACTTC

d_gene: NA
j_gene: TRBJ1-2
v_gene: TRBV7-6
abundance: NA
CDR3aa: CASSLEGGTDYGYTF
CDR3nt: TGTGCCAGCAGCTTAGAGGGGGGAACGGACTATGGCTACACCTTC

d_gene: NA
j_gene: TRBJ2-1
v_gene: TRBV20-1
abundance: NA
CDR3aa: CSAHRDNEQFF
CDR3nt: TGCAGTGCCCACAGGGACAATGAGCAGTTCTTC

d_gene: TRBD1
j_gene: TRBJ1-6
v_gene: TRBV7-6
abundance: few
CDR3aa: CASSNRDRGSPLHF
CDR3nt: TGTGCCAGCAGCAACCGGGACAGGGGTTCACCCCTCCACTTT

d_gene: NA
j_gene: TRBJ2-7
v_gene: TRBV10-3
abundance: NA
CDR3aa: CAISGGDYYEQYF
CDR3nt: TGTGCCATCAGTGGGGGTGACTACTACGAGCAGTACTTC

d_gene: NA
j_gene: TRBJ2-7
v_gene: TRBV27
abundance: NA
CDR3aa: CASSLLTGGPRMNEQYF
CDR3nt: TGTGCCAGCAGTTTACTCACGGGTGGCCCACGTATGAACGAGCAGTACTTC

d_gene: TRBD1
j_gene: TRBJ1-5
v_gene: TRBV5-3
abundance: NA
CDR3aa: CARSSLDRRANQPQHF
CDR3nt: TGTGCCAGAAGCTCCCTGGACAGGAGAGCAAATCAGCCCCAGCATTTT

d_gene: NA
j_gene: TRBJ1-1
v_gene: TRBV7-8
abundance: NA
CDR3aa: CASSPRENTEAFF
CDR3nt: TGTGCCAGCAGCCCCAGGGAGAACACTGAAGCTTTCTTT

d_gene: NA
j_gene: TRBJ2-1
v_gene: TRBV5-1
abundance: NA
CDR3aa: CASRGINEQFF
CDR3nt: TGCGCCAGCAGAGGGATCAATGAGCAGTTCTTC

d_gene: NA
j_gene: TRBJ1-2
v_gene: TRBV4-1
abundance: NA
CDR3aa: CASSLYQGNYGYTF
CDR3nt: TGCGCCAGCAGCCTCTACCAGGGGAACTATGGCTACACCTTC

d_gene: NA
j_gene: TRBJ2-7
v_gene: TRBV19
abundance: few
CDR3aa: CASSSTGYEQYF
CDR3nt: TGTGCCAGTAGTTCGACAGGTTACGAGCAGTACTTC

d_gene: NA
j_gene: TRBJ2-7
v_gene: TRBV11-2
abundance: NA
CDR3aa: CASSLSTYEQYF
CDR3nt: TGTGCCAGCAGCTTATCGACCTACGAGCAGTACTTC

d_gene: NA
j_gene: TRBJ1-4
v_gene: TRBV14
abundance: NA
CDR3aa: CASSHVLGTNEKLFF
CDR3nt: TGTGCCAGCAGCCATGTCCTGGGAACTAATGAAAAACTGTTTTTT

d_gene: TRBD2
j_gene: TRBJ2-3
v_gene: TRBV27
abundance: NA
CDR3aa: CASSSRGSGVNRDTQYF
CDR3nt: TGTGCCAGCAGTTCTCGGGGTAGCGGGGTTAATAGGGATACGCAGTATTTT

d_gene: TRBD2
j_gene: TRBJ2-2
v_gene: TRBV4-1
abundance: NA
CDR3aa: CASSLAGGGTGELFF
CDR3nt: TGCGCCAGCAGTCTAGCGGGAGGTGGCACCGGGGAGCTGTTTTTT

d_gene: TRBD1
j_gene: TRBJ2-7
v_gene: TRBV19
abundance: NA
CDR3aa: CASTLGDSDEQYF
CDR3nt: TGTGCCAGTACCCTGGGGGACAGCGACGAGCAGTACTTC

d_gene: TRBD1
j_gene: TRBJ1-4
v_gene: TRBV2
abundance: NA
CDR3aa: CASRRQGASNEKLFF
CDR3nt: TGTGCCAGCAGGCGACAGGGTGCCTCTAATGAAAAACTGTTTTTT

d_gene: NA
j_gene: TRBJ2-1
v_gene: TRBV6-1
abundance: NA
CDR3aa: CASNQYNEQFF
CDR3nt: TGTGCCAGCAACCAGTACAATGAGCAGTTCTTC

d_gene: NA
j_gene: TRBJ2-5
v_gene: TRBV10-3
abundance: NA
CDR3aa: CAISEGTSRETQYF
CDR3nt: TGTGCCATCAGTGAAGGGACCAGCCGAGAGACCCAGTACTTC

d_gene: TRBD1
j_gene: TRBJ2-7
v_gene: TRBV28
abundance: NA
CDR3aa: CASSPLRVTGGDEQYF
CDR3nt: TGTGCCAGCAGTCCACTCCGGGTTACAGGGGGCGACGAGCAGTACTTC

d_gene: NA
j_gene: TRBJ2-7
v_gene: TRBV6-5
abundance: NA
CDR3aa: CASSYAGPPYEQYF
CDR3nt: TGTGCCAGCAGTTACGCAGGCCCTCCCTACGAGCAGTACTTC

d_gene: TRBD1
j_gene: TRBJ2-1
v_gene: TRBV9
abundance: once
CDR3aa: CASSAVLTGAGDGQFF
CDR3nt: TGTGCCAGCAGCGCCGTATTAACAGGGGCCGGAGATGGGCAGTTCTTC

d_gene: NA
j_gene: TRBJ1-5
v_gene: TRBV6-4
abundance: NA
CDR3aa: CASSEGFSQPQHF
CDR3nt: TGTGCCAGCAGTGAGGGATTTAGTCAGCCCCAGCATTTT

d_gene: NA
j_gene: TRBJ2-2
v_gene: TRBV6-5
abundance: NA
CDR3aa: CASSFAGATGELFF
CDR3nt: TGTGCCAGCAGTTTTGCGGGGGCCACCGGGGAGCTGTTTTTT

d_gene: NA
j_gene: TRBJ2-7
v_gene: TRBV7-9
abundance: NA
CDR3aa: CASRTGTYEQYF
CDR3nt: TGTGCCAGCCGAACAGGGACGTACGAGCAGTACTTC

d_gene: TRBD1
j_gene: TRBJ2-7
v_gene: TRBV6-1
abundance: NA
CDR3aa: CASSATPGQVYEQYF
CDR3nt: TGTGCCAGCAGTGCCACCCCGGGACAGGTCTACGAGCAGTACTTC

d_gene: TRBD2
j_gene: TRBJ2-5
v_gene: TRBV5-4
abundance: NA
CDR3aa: CASSLEAGDETQYF
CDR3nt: TGTGCCAGCAGCTTGGAAGCGGGAGATGAGACCCAGTACTTC

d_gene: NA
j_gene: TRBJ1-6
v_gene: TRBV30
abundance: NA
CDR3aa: CAGRVWNSPLHF
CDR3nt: TGTGCCGGCAGGGTGTGGAATTCACCCCTCCACTTT

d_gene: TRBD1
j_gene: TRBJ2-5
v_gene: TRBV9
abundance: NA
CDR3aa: CASSPWDSQETQYF
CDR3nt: TGTGCCAGCAGCCCATGGGACAGCCAAGAGACCCAGTACTTC

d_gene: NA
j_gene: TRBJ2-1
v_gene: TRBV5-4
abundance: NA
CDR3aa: CASSLEGGFYNEQFF
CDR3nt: TGTGCCAGCAGCTTGGAGGGGGGTTTCTACAATGAGCAGTTCTTC

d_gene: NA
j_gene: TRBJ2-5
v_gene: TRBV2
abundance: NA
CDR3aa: CASREGTVLEQYF
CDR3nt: TGTGCCAGCAGGGAGGGGACAGTATTGGAGCAGTACTTC

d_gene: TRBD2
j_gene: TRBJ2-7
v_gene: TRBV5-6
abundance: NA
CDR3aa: CASSSGTSPYEQYF
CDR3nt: TGTGCCAGCAGCTCTGGGACTAGCCCCTACGAGCAGTACTTC

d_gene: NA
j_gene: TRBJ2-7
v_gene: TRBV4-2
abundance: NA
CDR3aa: CASSQEVGRLRPSYEQYF
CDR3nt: TGTGCCAGCAGCCAAGAAGTTGGACGCTTGCGCCCCTCCTACGAGCAGTACTTC

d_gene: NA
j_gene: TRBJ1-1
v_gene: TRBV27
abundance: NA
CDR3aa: CASSFHQGTEAFF
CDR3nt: TGTGCCAGCAGTTTTCACCAGGGGACTGAAGCTTTCTTT

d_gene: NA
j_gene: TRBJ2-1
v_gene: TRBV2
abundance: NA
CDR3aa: CAKQREINEQFF
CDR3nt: TGTGCCAAACAGAGAGAAATTAATGAGCAGTTCTTC

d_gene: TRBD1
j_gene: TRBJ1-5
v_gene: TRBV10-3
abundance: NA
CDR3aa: CAISEGQGVGLNQPQHF
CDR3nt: TGTGCCATCAGTGAGGGACAGGGAGTAGGCCTCAATCAGCCCCAGCATTTT

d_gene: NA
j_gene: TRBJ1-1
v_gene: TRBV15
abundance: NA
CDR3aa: CATSMNLQGNTEAFF
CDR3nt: TGTGCCACCAGCATGAATTTACAGGGGAACACTGAAGCTTTCTTT

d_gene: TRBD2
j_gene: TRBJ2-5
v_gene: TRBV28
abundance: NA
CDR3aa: CASSLFSGGQETQYF
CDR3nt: TGTGCCAGCAGTTTATTTAGCGGGGGTCAAGAGACCCAGTACTTC

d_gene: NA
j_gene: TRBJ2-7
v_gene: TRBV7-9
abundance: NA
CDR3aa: CASSLGKGSSLSYEQYF
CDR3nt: TGTGCCAGCAGCTTAGGGAAGGGGAGTAGCTTAAGCTACGAGCAGTACTTC

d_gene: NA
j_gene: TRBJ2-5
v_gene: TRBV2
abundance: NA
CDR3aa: CASSEAAAMGQETQYF
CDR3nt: TGTGCCAGCAGTGAAGCGGCAGCTATGGGGCAAGAGACCCAGTACTTC

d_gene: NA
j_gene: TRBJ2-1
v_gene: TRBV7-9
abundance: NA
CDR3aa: CASSHRTNNEQFF
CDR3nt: TGTGCCAGCAGCCATCGCACCAACAATGAGCAGTTCTTC

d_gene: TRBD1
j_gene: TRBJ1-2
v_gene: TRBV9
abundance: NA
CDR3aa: CASSADRWRVYGYTF
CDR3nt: TGTGCCAGCAGCGCGGACAGGTGGAGAGTCTATGGCTACACCTTC

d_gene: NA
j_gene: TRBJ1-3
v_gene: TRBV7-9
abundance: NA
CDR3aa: CASSLDRRAIYF
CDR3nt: TGTGCCAGCAGCTTAGATCGCCGGGCCATATATTTT

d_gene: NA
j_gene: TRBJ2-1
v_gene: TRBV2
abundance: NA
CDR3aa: CATLVGIADNEQFF
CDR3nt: TGTGCCACCCTAGTCGGGATAGCGGACAATGAGCAGTTCTTC

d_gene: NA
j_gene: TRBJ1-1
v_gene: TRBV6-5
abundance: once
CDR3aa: CASSYSNSYTEAFF
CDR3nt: TGTGCCAGCAGTTACTCCAACAGCTACACTGAAGCTTTCTTT

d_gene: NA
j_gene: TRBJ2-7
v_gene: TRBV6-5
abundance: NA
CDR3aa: CASSYLIGGSYEQYF
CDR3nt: TGTGCCAGCAGTTACCTGATTGGGGGTTCCTACGAGCAGTACTTC

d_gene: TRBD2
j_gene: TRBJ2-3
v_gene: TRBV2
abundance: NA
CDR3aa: CASTTSDTDTQYF
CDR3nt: TGTGCCAGCACGACTAGCGACACAGATACGCAGTATTTT